Detailed here is one T cell receptor beta chain. Trimming cost V 5 bases and J 10 bases; bases outside gene matches: 13. CDR1 and CDR2 from the germline V gene are DFQATT and SNEGSKA (reference sequence). This CDR3 is 16 amino acids long. This record comes from a study of blood T cell repertoires in COVID-19. Study-level background: Samples taken during acute and convalescent COVID-19 were collected in the United States, Italy and Spain. PBMCs, B-cell-depleted T cells, or T cells were the source of the cDNA or gDNA that made up the material.

How the authors handled the data: From reference gene primer amplification, estimates of nucleated cell counts were derived. Using immunoSEQ multiplex PCR, the repertoire was profiled, and TCRdb retains in-frame clones only, with some absent. V, J and clone size reflect that table, while D and trimming were determined from the DNA. Among 75,000 to 85,000 clones listed, around 83% were seen once. This receptor was obtained from a man aged 55 to 70 with COVID-19, enrolled during active disease. Source material: peripheral blood. The rearrangement links TRBV20-1 to TRBJ2-1; 14 nucleotides line up with TRBD2. CDR3 amino acids: CSAGGTSGRPFLEQFF. The CDR3 DNA reads as TGCAGTGCTGGTGGGACTAGCGGGAGACCCTTCTTAGAGCAGTTCTTC.